This is a list of T cell receptor beta chains from one sample in a study of a mutant IDH1 vaccine in newly diagnosed glioma. The method was immunoSEQ multiplex PCR; TCRdb's version includes in-frame clones alone and lacks a portion of them. The repertoire holds 30,000 to 40,000 clones, with roughly 84% as singletons. These TCRs' antigens remain unknown. Sequencing was performed on PBMCs, taken from a glioma patient whose treatment included an IDH1 peptide vaccine. Receptor source: a man aged 40-50 years with glioma. Each CDR3 is given with its conserved first and last residue. Each record gives: CDR3 protein, CDR3 DNA, CDR3 length, D gene, J gene, clone size, V gene. The D gene is left open where the match is weak. Clone size is given for some rows only: seen once, a few or many times, or a class if the clone is expanded.

CDR3aa: CASSLGGAQPGYTF
CDR3nt: TGTGCCAGCAGCTTAGGGGGCGCCCAACCTGGCTACACCTTC
len: 14
d_gene: TRBD1
j_gene: TRBJ1-2
abundance: once
v_gene: TRBV5-8

CDR3aa: CASSYSRGNEKLFF
CDR3nt: TGTGCCAGCAGTTACAGCCGGGGGAATGAAAAACTGTTTTTT
len: 14
d_gene: .
j_gene: TRBJ1-4
abundance: .
v_gene: TRBV6-5

CDR3aa: CASSLNTGARHEQFF
CDR3nt: TGTGCCAGCAGCTTAAATACGGGAGCCCGCCATGAGCAGTTCTTC
len: 15
d_gene: .
j_gene: TRBJ2-1
abundance: .
v_gene: TRBV7-9

CDR3aa: CASSSRDRGVYGYTF
CDR3nt: TGTGCCAGCAGCTCCCGGGACAGGGGGGTCTATGGCTACACCTTC
len: 15
d_gene: TRBD1
j_gene: TRBJ1-2
abundance: .
v_gene: TRBV11-2

CDR3aa: CAISEGAYSNQPQHF
CDR3nt: TGTGCCATCAGTGAAGGGGCATATAGCAATCAGCCCCAGCATTTT
len: 15
d_gene: .
j_gene: TRBJ1-5
abundance: .
v_gene: TRBV10-3

CDR3aa: CASSYRGTEAFF
CDR3nt: TGTGCCAGCAGCTATCGGGGGACTGAAGCTTTCTTT
len: 12
d_gene: .
j_gene: TRBJ1-1
abundance: .
v_gene: TRBV7-2

CDR3aa: CASVASPINTIYF
CDR3nt: TGTGCCAGCGTAGCTTCGCCTATAAACACCATATATTTT
len: 13
d_gene: .
j_gene: TRBJ1-3
abundance: .
v_gene: TRBV6-5

CDR3aa: CASSAEQGVGTQYF
CDR3nt: TGTGCCAGCAGTGCCGAACAGGGTGTGGGGACCCAGTACTTC
len: 14
d_gene: .
j_gene: TRBJ2-5
abundance: .
v_gene: TRBV6-4

CDR3aa: CASSPLQGSTAFF
CDR3nt: TGTGCCAGCTCACCTTTACAGGGGAGTACAGCTTTCTTT
len: 13
d_gene: TRBD1
j_gene: TRBJ1-1
abundance: .
v_gene: TRBV18

CDR3aa: CASSSGRDFSPQHF
CDR3nt: TGTGCCAGCAGTTCGGGACGGGACTTTTCGCCCCAGCATTTT
len: 14
d_gene: .
j_gene: TRBJ1-5
abundance: .
v_gene: TRBV5-6

CDR3aa: CASSFGGAYYEQYF
CDR3nt: TGTGCCAGCAGCTTTGGCGGGGCGTACTACGAGCAGTACTTC
len: 14
d_gene: .
j_gene: TRBJ2-7
abundance: .
v_gene: TRBV7-2

CDR3aa: CSVVGVSGANVLTF
CDR3nt: TGCAGCGTTGTAGGAGTGTCTGGGGCCAACGTCCTGACTTTC
len: 14
d_gene: .
j_gene: TRBJ2-6
abundance: .
v_gene: TRBV29-1

CDR3aa: CASNEEHTGELFF
CDR3nt: TGCGCCAGTAACGAGGAGCACACCGGGGAGCTGTTTTTT
len: 13
d_gene: .
j_gene: TRBJ2-2
abundance: .
v_gene: TRBV5-1

CDR3aa: CASSPPWTGRTYQETQYF
CDR3nt: TGTGCCAGCAGCCCGCCATGGACAGGCCGAACGTACCAAGAGACCCAGTACTTC
len: 18
d_gene: TRBD1
j_gene: TRBJ2-5
abundance: few
v_gene: TRBV9

CDR3aa: CASSPYTGTAEQYF
CDR3nt: TGTGCCAGTTCACCCTATACAGGGACGGCCGAGCAGTACTTC
len: 14
d_gene: .
j_gene: TRBJ2-7
abundance: .
v_gene: TRBV18

CDR3aa: CASSETGNTEAFF
CDR3nt: TGTGCCAGCAGCGAGACAGGGAACACTGAAGCTTTCTTT
len: 13
d_gene: .
j_gene: TRBJ1-1
abundance: .
v_gene: TRBV11-3

CDR3aa: CASSLQGLNQPQHF
CDR3nt: TGCGCCAGCAGCCTACAGGGTCTGAATCAGCCCCAGCATTTT
len: 14
d_gene: .
j_gene: TRBJ1-5
abundance: .
v_gene: TRBV4-1

CDR3aa: CATSRGRNTEAFF
CDR3nt: TGTGCCACCAGCAGAGGGCGGAACACTGAAGCTTTCTTT
len: 13
d_gene: .
j_gene: TRBJ1-1
abundance: .
v_gene: TRBV15

CDR3aa: CASSYFIGRNEQFF
CDR3nt: TGTGCCAGCAGCTATTTTATAGGCAGGAATGAGCAGTTCTTC
len: 14
d_gene: .
j_gene: TRBJ2-1
abundance: .
v_gene: TRBV5-4

CDR3aa: CASQESNTGELFF
CDR3nt: TGTGCCTCCCAGGAGTCGAACACCGGGGAGCTGTTTTTT
len: 13
d_gene: .
j_gene: TRBJ2-2
abundance: .
v_gene: TRBV28

CDR3aa: CASSLQADTQYF
CDR3nt: TGTGCCAGCAGCTTACAAGCAGATACGCAGTATTTT
len: 12
d_gene: .
j_gene: TRBJ2-3
abundance: .
v_gene: TRBV7-9

CDR3aa: CASSRRDRGSGNIQYF
CDR3nt: TGTGCCAGCAGCCGCCGGGACAGGGGTAGTGGAAACATTCAGTACTTC
len: 16
d_gene: TRBD1
j_gene: TRBJ2-4
abundance: once
v_gene: TRBV5-4

CDR3aa: CASSVEENTEAFF
CDR3nt: TGTGCCAGCAGTGTCGAAGAGAACACTGAAGCTTTCTTT
len: 13
d_gene: .
j_gene: TRBJ1-1
abundance: few
v_gene: TRBV6-4

CDR3aa: CASTQEGGTEAFF
CDR3nt: TGTGCCAGCACCCAGGAGGGGGGGACTGAAGCTTTCTTT
len: 13
d_gene: .
j_gene: TRBJ1-1
abundance: .
v_gene: TRBV7-2

CDR3aa: CASSLHTSGSQIGTQYF
CDR3nt: TGTGCCAGCAGTTTACATACTAGCGGGAGTCAAATTGGCACGCAGTATTTT
len: 17
d_gene: TRBD2
j_gene: TRBJ2-3
abundance: .
v_gene: TRBV7-2

CDR3aa: CASSSQLRGGFYGYTF
CDR3nt: TGTGCCAGCAGTTCCCAGCTTAGAGGCGGGTTCTATGGCTACACCTTC
len: 16
d_gene: .
j_gene: TRBJ1-2
abundance: .
v_gene: TRBV6-5

CDR3aa: CASSLVVSPYEQYF
CDR3nt: TGCGCCAGCAGCTTGGTAGTGTCCCCGTACGAGCAGTACTTC
len: 14
d_gene: .
j_gene: TRBJ2-7
abundance: .
v_gene: TRBV5-1

CDR3aa: CASSGLAGGGGNEQFF
CDR3nt: TGTGCCAGCAGCGGACTAGCGGGAGGGGGAGGGAATGAGCAGTTCTTC
len: 16
d_gene: TRBD2
j_gene: TRBJ2-1
abundance: .
v_gene: TRBV6-6

CDR3aa: CASSSGTETYEQYF
CDR3nt: TGTGCCAGTAGTTCCGGGACAGAGACTTACGAGCAGTACTTC
len: 14
d_gene: TRBD1
j_gene: TRBJ2-7
abundance: .
v_gene: TRBV19

CDR3aa: CASSQEASGTLYNEQFF
CDR3nt: TGTGCCAGCAGCCAAGAGGCAAGCGGGACCCTTTACAATGAGCAGTTCTTC
len: 17
d_gene: TRBD2
j_gene: TRBJ2-1
abundance: .
v_gene: TRBV14

CDR3aa: CASSFLRTGGDIQYF
CDR3nt: TGTGCCAGCAGTTTTTTACGGACAGGGGGGGACATTCAGTACTTC
len: 15
d_gene: TRBD1
j_gene: TRBJ2-4
abundance: .
v_gene: TRBV6-5

CDR3aa: CASSPGRTDTQYF
CDR3nt: TGCGCCAGCAGCCCAGGGCGCACAGATACGCAGTATTTT
len: 13
d_gene: .
j_gene: TRBJ2-3
abundance: .
v_gene: TRBV4-1

CDR3aa: CASSIHGQSNQPQHF
CDR3nt: TGCGCCAGCAGCATACACGGACAGAGCAATCAGCCCCAGCATTTT
len: 15
d_gene: .
j_gene: TRBJ1-5
abundance: .
v_gene: TRBV5-1

CDR3aa: CGLGSSYEQYF
CDR3nt: TGCGGTTTGGGAAGCTCCTACGAGCAGTACTTC
len: 11
d_gene: .
j_gene: TRBJ2-7
abundance: .
v_gene: TRBV20-1

CDR3aa: CASSLALAGGREQFF
CDR3nt: TGCGCCAGCAGCTTGGCACTAGCGGGAGGAAGGGAGCAGTTCTTC
len: 15
d_gene: TRBD2
j_gene: TRBJ2-1
abundance: .
v_gene: TRBV5-1

CDR3aa: CASSSQVEAFF
CDR3nt: TGTGCCAGCAGCTCCCAGGTGGAGGCTTTCTTT
len: 11
d_gene: .
j_gene: TRBJ1-1
abundance: .
v_gene: TRBV7-2

CDR3aa: CASSVRITDTQYF
CDR3nt: TGTGCCAGCAGCGTAAGGATCACAGATACGCAGTATTTT
len: 13
d_gene: .
j_gene: TRBJ2-3
abundance: .
v_gene: TRBV27

CDR3aa: CASSRTGGANVLTF
CDR3nt: TGTGCCAGCAGTAGGACGGGGGGGGCCAACGTCCTGACTTTC
len: 14
d_gene: .
j_gene: TRBJ2-6
abundance: once
v_gene: TRBV2

CDR3aa: CASSPFPRGRAYNEQFF
CDR3nt: TGCGCCAGCAGCCCCTTCCCGCGCGGGAGGGCCTACAATGAGCAGTTCTTC
len: 17
d_gene: TRBD2
j_gene: TRBJ2-1
abundance: .
v_gene: TRBV5-1

CDR3aa: CASSLVAGLETQYF
CDR3nt: TGTGCCAGCAGCTTAGTGGCAGGGTTGGAGACCCAGTACTTC
len: 14
d_gene: .
j_gene: TRBJ2-5
abundance: .
v_gene: TRBV7-7

CDR3aa: CASSLSDNTEAFF
CDR3nt: TGTGCCAGCAGCTTAAGCGACAACACTGAAGCTTTCTTT
len: 13
d_gene: .
j_gene: TRBJ1-1
abundance: .
v_gene: TRBV7-3